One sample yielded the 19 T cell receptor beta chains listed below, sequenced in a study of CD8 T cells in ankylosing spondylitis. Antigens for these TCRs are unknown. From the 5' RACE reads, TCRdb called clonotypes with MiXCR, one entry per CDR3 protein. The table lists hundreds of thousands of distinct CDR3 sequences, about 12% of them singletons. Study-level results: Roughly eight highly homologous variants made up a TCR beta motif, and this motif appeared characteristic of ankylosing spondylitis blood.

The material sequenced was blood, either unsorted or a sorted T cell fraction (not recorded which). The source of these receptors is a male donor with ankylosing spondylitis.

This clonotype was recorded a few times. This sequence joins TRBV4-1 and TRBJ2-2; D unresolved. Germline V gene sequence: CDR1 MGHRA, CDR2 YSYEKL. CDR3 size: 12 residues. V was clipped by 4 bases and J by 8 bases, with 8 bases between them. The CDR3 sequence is CASSPQRGELFF. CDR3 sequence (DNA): TGCGCCAGCAGCCCCCAAAGGGGGGAGCTGTTTTTT.

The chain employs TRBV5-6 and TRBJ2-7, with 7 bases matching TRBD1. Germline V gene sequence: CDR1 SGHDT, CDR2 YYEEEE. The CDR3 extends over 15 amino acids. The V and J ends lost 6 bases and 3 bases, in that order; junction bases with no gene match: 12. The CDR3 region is CASTQQGQRLYEQYF. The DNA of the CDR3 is TGTGCCAGCACCCAGCAGGGACAGAGACTCTACGAGCAGTACTTC.

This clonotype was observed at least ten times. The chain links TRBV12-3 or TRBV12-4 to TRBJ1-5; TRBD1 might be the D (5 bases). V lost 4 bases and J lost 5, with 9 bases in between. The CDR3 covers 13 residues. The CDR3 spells CASSWVGDQPQHF. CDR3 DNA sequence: TGTGCCAGCAGTTGGGTGGGGGATCAGCCCCAGCATTTT.

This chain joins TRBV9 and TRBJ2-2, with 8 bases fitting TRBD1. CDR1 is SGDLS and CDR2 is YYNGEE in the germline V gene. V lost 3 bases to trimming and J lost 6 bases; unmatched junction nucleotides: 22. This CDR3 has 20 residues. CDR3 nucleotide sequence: TGTGCCAGCAGCGCACGAACCCAAACACCAGGGGGCGGCACGCCCGGGGAGCTGTTTTTT. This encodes CASSARTQTPGGGTPGELFF.

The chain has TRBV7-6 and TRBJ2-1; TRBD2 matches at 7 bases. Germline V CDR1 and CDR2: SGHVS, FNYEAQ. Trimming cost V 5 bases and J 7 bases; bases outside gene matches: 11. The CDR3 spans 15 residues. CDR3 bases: TGTGCCAGCAGCGTAATGGCGGGAGCGGGGAATGAGCAGTTCTTC. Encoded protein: CASSVMAGAGNEQFF. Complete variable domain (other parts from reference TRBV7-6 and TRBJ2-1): GAGVSQSPRYKVTKRGQDVALRCDPISGHVSLYWYRQALGQGPEFLTYFNYEAQQDKSGLPNDRFSAERPEGSISTLTIQRTEQRDSAMYRCASSVMAGAGNEQFFGPGTRLTVL.

The CDR3 loop reads CSAALAGGNIQYF. The CDR3 DNA sequence: TGCAGTGCTGCCCTAGCGGGAGGAAACATTCAGTACTTC. The chain couples TRBV20-1 to TRBJ2-4; 11 bases match TRBD2. The J segment lost 6 bases and the V segment lost 5 bases, leaving 3 bases of the junction unmatched. The CDR3 runs to 13 residues. Germline V gene data show CDR1 as DFQATT and CDR2 as SNEGSKA (reference sequence).

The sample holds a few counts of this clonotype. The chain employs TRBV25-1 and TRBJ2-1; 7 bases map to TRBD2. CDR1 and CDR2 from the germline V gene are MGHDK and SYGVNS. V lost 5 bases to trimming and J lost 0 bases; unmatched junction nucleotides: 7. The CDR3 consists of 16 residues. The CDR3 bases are TGTGCCAGCAGTAAATCTAGCGGAGGCTCCTACAATGAGCAGTTCTTC. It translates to CASSKSSGGSYNEQFF.

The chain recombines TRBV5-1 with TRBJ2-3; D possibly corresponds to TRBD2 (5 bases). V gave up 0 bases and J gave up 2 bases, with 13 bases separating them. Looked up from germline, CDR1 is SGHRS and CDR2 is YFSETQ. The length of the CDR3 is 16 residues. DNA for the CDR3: TGCGCCAGCAGCTTGGCCAGTCTGAGGGTCACAGATACGCAGTATTTT. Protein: CASSLASLRVTDTQYF. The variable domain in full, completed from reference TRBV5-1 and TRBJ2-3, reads KAGVTQTPRYLIKTRGQQVTLSCSPISGHRSVSWYQQTPGQGLQFLFEYFSETQRNKGNFPGRFSGRQFSNSRSEMNVSTLELGDSALYLCASSLASLRVTDTQYFGPGTRLTVL.

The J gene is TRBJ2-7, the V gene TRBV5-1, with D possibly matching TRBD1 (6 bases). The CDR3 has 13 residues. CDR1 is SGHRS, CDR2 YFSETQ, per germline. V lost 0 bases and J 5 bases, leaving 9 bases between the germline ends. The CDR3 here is CASSLEGTNEQYF. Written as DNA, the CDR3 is TGCGCCAGCAGCTTGGAAGGGACAAACGAGCAGTACTTC. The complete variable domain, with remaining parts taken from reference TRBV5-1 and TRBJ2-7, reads KAGVTQTPRYLIKTRGQQVTLSCSPISGHRSVSWYQQTPGQGLQFLFEYFSETQRNKGNFPGRFSGRQFSNSRSEMNVSTLELGDSALYLCASSLEGTNEQYFGPGTRLTVT.

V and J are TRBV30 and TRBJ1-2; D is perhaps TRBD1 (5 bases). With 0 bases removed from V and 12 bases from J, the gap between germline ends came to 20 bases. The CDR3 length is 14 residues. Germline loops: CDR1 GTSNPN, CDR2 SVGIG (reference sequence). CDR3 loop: CAWSVLGTNAVDTF. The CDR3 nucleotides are TGTGCCTGGAGTGTACTCGGGACGAACGCCGTTGACACCTTC. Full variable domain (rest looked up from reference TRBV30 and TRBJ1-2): SQTIHQWPATLVQPVGSPLSLECTVEGTSNPNLYWYRQAAGRGLQLLFYSVGIGQISSEVPQNLSASRPQDRQFILSSKKLLLSDSGFYLCAWSVLGTNAVDTFGSGTRLTVV.

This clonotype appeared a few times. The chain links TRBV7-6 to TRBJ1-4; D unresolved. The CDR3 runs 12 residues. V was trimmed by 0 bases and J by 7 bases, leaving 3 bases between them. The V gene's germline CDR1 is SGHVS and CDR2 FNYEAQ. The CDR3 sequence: CASSLAREKLFF. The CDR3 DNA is TGTGCCAGCAGCTTAGCGCGTGAAAAACTGTTTTTT.

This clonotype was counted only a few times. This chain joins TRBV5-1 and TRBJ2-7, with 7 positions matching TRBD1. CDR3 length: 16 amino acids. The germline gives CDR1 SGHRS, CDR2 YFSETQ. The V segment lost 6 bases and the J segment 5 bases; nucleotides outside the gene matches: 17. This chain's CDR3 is CASTRDSLRPPDEQYF. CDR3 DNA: TGCGCCAGCACTCGGGACAGCTTAAGACCCCCGGACGAGCAGTACTTC.

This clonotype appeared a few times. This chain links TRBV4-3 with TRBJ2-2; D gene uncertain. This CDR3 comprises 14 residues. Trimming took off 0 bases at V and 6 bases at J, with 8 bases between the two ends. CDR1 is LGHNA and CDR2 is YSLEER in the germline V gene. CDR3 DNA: TGCGCCAGCAGCCAAGAAGTAGGGTCCGGGGAGCTGTTTTTT. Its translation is CASSQEVGSGELFF.

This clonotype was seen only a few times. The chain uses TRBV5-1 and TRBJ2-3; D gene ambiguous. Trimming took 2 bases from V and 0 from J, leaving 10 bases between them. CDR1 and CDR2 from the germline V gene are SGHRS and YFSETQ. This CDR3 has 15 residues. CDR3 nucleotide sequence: TGCGCCAGCAGCTTCCAATTTTCTAGCACAGATACGCAGTATTTT. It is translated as CASSFQFSSTDTQYF.

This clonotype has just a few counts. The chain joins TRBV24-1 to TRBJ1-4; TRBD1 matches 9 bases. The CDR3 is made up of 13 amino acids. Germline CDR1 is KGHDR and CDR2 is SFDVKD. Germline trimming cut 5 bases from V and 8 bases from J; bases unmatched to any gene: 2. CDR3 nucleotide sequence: TGTGCCACCAGTGTGACAGGGGGAGAAAAACTGTTTTTT. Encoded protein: CATSVTGGEKLFF.

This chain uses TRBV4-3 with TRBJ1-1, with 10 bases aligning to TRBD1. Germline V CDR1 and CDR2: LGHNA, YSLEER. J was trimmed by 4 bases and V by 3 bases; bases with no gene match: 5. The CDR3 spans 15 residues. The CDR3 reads CASSHRDRGGTEAFF. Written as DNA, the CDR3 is TGCGCCAGCAGCCATAGGGACAGGGGCGGCACTGAAGCTTTCTTT.

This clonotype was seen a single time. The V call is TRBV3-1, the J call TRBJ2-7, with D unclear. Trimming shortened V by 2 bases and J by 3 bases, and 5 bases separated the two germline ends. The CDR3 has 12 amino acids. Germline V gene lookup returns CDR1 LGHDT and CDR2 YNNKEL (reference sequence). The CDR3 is CASSQSYYEQYF. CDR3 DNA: TGTGCCAGCAGCCAATCCTACTACGAGCAGTACTTC.

In DNA, the CDR3 is TGTGCCGGTCGCCGGCGTTGGGGGCAGCCAGATACGCAGTATTTT. This translates into CAGRRRWGQPDTQYF. The chain uses TRBV5-6 and TRBJ2-3, with D possibly matching TRBD1 (6 bases). Trimming cost V 10 bases and J 4 bases, with 22 bases left between them. The CDR3 sequence is 15 residues long. Per the germline V gene, CDR1 is SGHDT and CDR2 is YYEEEE.

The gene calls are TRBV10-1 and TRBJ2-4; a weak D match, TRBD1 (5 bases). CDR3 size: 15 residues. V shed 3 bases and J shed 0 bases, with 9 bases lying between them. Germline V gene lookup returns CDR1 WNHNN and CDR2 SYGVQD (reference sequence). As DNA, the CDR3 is TGCGCCAGCAGTGAAACAGGCCAAGCCAAAAACATTCAGTACTTC. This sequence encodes CASSETGQAKNIQYF.